This entry concerns a single T cell receptor (beta chain). This record comes from a study of blood T cell repertoires in COVID-19. Original processing notes: For nucleated cells, counts were estimated from reference gene primer amplification. TCRdb keeps only in-frame clones here, not all; method: immunoSEQ multiplex PCR. V, J and clone size derive from that table, while D and trimming were established from the DNA sequence. The sample holds around 100,000 clones, roughly nine tenths seen once. The clonotype was recovered from a man in his sixties with acute or convalescent COVID-19. The sequencing input was peripheral blood.

This chain's CDR3 is CSVQGPGYTF. DNA for the CDR3: TGCAGCGTGCAGGGGCCTGGCTACACCTTC. The gene calls are TRBV29-1 and TRBJ1-2; perhaps TRBD1 as D (6 bases). The V gene's germline CDR1 is SQVTM and CDR2 ANQGSEA. The CDR3 is 10 residues long. Deletions cut 6 bases from V and 7 bases from J, with 9 bases between.